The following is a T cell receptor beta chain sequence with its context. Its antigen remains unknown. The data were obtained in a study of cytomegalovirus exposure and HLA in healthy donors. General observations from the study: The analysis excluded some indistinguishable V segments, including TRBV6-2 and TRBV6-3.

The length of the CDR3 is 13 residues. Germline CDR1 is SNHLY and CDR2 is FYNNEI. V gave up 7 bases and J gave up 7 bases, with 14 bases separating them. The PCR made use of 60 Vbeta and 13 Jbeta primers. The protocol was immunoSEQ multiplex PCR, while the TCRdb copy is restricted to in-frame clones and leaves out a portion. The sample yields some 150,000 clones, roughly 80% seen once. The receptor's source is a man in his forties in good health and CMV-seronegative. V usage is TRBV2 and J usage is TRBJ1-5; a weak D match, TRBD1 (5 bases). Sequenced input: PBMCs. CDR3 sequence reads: CASTEDMRQPQHF. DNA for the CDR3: TGTGCCAGCACCGAGGACATGCGCCAGCCCCAGCATTTT.